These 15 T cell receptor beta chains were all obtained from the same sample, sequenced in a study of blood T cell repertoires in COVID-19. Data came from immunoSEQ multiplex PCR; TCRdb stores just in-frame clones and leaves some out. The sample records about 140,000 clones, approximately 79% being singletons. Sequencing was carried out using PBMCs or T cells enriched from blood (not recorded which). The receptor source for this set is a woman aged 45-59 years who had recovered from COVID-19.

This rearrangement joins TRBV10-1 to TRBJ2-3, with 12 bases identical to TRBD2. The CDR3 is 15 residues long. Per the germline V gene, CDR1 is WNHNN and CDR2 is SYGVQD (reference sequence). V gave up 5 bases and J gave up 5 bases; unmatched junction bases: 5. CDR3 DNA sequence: TGCGCCAGCAGTTCGGGGACTAGCGGGCAAGATACGCAGTATTTT. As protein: CASSSGTSGQDTQYF.

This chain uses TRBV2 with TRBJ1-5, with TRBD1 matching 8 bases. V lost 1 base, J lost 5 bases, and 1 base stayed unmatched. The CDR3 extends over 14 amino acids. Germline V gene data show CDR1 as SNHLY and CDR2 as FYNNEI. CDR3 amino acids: CASSEVTGDQPQHF. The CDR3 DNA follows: TGTGCCAGCAGTGAAGTGACAGGGGATCAGCCCCAGCATTTT.

The CDR3 spells CASSSPDRRGGYTF. The CDR3 bases are TGCGCCAGCAGCTCCCCTGACAGGAGAGGTGGCTACACCTTC. V usage is TRBV5-1 and J usage is TRBJ1-2; maybe TRBD1 (6 bases). Germline V gene data show CDR1 as SGHRS and CDR2 as YFSETQ. Trimming took off 3 bases at V and 7 bases at J, with 16 bases between the two ends. The CDR3 has 14 residues.

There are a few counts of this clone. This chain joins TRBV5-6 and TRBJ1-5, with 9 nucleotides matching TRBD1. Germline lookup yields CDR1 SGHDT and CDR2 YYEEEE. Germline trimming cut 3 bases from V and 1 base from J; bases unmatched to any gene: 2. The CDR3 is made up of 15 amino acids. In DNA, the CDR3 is TGTGCCAGCAGCTGGGGACAGGGCAGCAATCAGCCCCAGCATTTT. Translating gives CASSWGQGSNQPQHF. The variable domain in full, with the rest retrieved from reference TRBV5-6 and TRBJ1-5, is DAGVTQSPTHLIKTRGQQVTLRCSPKSGHDTVSWYQQALGQGPQFIFQYYEEEERQRGNFPDRFSGHQFPNYSSELNVNALLLGDSALYLCASSWGQGSNQPQHFGDGTRLSIL.

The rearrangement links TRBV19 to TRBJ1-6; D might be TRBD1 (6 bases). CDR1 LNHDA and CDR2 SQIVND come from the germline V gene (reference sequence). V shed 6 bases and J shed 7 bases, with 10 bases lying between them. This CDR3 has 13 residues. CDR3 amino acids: CASRTGMNSPLHF. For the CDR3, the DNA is TGTGCCAGTAGGACAGGCATGAATTCACCCCTCCACTTT.

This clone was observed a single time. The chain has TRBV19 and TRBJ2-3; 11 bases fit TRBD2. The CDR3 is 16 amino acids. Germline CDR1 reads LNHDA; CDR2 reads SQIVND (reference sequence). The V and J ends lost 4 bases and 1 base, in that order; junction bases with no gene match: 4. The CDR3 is CASSRGSGGGTDTQYF. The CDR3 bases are TGTGCCAGTAGTAGGGGTAGCGGGGGGGGCACAGATACGCAGTATTTT.

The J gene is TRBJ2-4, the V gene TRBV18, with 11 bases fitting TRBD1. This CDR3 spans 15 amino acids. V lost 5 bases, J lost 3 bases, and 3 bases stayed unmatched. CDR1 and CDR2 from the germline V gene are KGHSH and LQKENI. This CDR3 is CASSGQGAGKNIQYF. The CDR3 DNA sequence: TGTGCCAGCTCAGGACAGGGGGCTGGCAAAAACATTCAGTACTTC.

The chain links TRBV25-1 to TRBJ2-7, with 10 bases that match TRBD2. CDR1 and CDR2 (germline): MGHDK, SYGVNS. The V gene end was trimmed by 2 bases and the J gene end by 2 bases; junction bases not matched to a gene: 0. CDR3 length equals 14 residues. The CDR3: CASSELAGAYEQYF. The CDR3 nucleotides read TGTGCCAGCAGTGAACTAGCGGGGGCCTACGAGCAGTACTTC.

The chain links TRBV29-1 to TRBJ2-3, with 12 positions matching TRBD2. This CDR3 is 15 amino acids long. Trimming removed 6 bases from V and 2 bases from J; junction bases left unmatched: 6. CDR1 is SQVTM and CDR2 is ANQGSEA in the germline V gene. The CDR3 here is CSVDGLAGNTDTQYF. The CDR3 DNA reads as TGCAGCGTAGACGGACTAGCGGGAAACACAGATACGCAGTATTTT.

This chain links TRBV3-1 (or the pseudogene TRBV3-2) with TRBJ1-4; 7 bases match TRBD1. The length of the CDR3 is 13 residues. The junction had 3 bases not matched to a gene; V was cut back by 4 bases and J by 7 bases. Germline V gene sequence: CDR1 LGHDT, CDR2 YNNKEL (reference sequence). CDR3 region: CASSLQGIEKLFF. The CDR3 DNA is TGTGCCAGCAGCCTACAGGGGATTGAAAAACTGTTTTTT.

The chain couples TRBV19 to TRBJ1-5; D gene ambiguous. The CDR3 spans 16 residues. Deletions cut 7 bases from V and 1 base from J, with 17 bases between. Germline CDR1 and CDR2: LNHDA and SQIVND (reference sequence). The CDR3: CASTLDGPGSNQPQHF. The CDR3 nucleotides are TGTGCCAGTACCCTAGACGGTCCGGGGAGCAATCAGCCCCAGCATTTT.

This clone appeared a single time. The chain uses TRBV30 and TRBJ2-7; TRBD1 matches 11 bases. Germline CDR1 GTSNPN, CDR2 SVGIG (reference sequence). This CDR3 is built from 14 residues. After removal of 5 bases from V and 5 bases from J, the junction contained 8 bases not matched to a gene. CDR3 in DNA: TGTGCCTGGTCACCCGGGACAGGGGGAAACGAGCAGTACTTC. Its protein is CAWSPGTGGNEQYF.

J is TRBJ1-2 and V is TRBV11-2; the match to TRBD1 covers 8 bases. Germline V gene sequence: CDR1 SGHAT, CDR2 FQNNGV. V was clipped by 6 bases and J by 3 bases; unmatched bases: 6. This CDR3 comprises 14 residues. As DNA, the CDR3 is TGTGCCAGCAGGCGTCCGGGACAGGACTATGGCTACACCTTC. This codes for CASRRPGQDYGYTF.

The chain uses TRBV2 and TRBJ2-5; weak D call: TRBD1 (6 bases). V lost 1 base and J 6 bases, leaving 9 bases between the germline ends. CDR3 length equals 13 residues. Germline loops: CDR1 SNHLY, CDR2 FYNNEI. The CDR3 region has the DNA TGTGCCAGCAGTGAAGACAGGGTGAAGACCCAGTACTTC. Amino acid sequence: CASSEDRVKTQYF.

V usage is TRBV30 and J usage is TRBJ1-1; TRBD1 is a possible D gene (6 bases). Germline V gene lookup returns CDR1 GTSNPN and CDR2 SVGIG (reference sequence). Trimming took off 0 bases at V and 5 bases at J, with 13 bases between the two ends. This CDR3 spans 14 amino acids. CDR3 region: CAWSVTGFGTEAFF. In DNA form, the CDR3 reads TGTGCCTGGAGTGTAACAGGGTTTGGGACTGAAGCTTTCTTT.